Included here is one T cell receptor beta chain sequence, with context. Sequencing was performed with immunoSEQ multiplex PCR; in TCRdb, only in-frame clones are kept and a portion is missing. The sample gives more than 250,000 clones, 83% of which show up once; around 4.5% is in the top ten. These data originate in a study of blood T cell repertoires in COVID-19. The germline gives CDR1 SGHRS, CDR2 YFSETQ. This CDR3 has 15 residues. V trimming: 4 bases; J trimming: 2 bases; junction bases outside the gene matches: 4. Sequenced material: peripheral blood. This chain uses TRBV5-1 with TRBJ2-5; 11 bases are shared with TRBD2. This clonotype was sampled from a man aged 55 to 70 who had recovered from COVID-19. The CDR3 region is CASSPLAGGQETQYF. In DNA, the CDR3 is TGCGCCAGCAGCCCTCTAGCGGGGGGTCAAGAGACCCAGTACTTC.